This TCR beta chain was observed in a study of T cells expressing NK-cell markers. Whole-study context: Sequencing of TCR beta repertoires drew on sorted CD3+CD56+NKG2C+, CD3+CD56+NKG2C- and CD3+CD56-NKG2C+ T cells. Most of the eight sequenced donors were classified as HCMV-seropositive, and one was classified as seronegative.

TCRdb reprocessed the 5' RACE reads and stores each CDR3 protein as one record, lacking DNA. The sample data list some 600,000 distinct CDR3 sequences. The germline V gene encodes CDR1 GTSNPN and CDR2 SVGIG (reference sequence). CDR3 size: 13 residues. Specimen: blood T cells: a sorted CD56 or NKG2C T cell subset, CD4+ or CD8+ T cells, or bulk PBMC T cells (not recorded which). This TCR came from a man between 18 and 29 years old in good health. The V call is TRBV30, the J call TRBJ1-5. The CDR3 spells CAWSPSGNQPQHF.